This TCR beta chain was sequenced for a study of T cell responses to AZD1222 COVID-19 vaccine. General observations from the study: Across the whole spike, CD4 TCRs peaked at regions 160-218 and 743-854. The study found Spike-specific TCR breadth and depth rose after two AZD1222 doses. At baseline, just a handful of AZD1222 recipients tested seropositive. White British ancestry dominated among donors, who included more females, and clonal diversity was possibly underestimated.

Measured with immunoSEQ multiplex PCR; TCRdb has only the in-frame clones, and not every one. The sample has about 75,000 clones, approximately 88% seen once; the top ten hold approximately 11%. Regarding this clone: The antigen is not known.

In germline, CDR1 is SNHLY, CDR2 FYNNEI. The V gene lost 6 bases and the J gene lost 7 bases, with 18 bases spanning the gap. CDR3 length: 15 residues. The TCR originated in an adult who received the MenACWY meningococcal vaccine as a control. This specimen consisted of peripheral blood, obtained 28 days after the second dose of the MenACWY control vaccine. The rearrangement uses TRBV2 and TRBJ1-4; D unclear. The CDR3 DNA is TGTGCCAGCAGACCCGGACTGGGTTCGGCTGAAAAACTGTTTTTT. Encoded protein: CASRPGLGSAEKLFF.